This T cell receptor beta chain was identified during a study of blood T cell repertoires in COVID-19. Study details: Samples taken during acute and convalescent COVID-19 were collected in the United States, Italy and Spain. Sample material is recorded as cDNA or gDNA derived from T cells, B-cell-depleted T cells, or PBMCs.

The CDR3 contains 14 residues. V was pared by 0 bases and J by 3 bases, with 8 bases between. Germline CDR1 and CDR2: MNHEY and SVGAGI. In the study's own analysis: Amplification of reference gene primers provided the estimated nucleated cell counts. Sequencing was performed with immunoSEQ multiplex PCR; in TCRdb, only in-frame clones are kept and a portion is missing. V and J calls and clone size come straight from that table; D and trimming were deduced from the DNA. The data show about 100,000 clones, less than 90% seen once. This receptor was obtained from a man aged 30 to 45 in a cohort sampled during active COVID-19. The genes are TRBV6-5 and TRBJ1-2; D is unclear. The specimen sequenced was peripheral blood. The DNA of the CDR3 is TGTGCCAGCAGTTACTCAGCAGGCTACTATGGCTACACCTTC. It codes for CASSYSAGYYGYTF.